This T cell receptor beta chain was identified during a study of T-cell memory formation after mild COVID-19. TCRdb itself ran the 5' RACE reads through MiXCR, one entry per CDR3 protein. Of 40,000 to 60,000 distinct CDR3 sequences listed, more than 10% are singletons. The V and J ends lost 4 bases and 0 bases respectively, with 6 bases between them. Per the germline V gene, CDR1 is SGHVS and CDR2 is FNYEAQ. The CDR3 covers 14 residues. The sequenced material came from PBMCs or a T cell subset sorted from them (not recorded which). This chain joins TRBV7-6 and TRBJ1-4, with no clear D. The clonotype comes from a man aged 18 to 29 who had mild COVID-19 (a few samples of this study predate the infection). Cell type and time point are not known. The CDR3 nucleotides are TGTGCCAGCAGCTCAGGACCAACTAATGAAAAACTGTTTTTT. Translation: CASSSGPTNEKLFF.